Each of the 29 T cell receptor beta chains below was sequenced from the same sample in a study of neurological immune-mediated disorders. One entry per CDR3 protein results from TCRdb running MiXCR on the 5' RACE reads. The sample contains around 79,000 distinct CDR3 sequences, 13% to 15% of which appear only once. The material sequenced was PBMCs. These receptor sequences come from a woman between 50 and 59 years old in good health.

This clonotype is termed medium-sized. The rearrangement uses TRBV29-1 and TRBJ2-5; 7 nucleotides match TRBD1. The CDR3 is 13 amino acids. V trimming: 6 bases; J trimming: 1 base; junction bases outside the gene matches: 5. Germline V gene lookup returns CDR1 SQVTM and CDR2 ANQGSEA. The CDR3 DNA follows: TGCAGCGTCTTGTGGGACAGCCAAGAGACCCAGTACTTC. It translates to CSVLWDSQETQYF.

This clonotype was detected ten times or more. The CDR3 coding sequence is TGTGCCATCAGTGCCCGGTCTGACTACGAGCAGTACTTC. Translation gives CAISARSDYEQYF. The chain has TRBV10-3 and TRBJ2-7; D is ambiguous. The CDR3 sequence is 13 residues long. Germline loops: CDR1 ENHRY, CDR2 SYGVKD. V lost 4 bases and J 3 bases, leaving 10 bases between the germline ends.

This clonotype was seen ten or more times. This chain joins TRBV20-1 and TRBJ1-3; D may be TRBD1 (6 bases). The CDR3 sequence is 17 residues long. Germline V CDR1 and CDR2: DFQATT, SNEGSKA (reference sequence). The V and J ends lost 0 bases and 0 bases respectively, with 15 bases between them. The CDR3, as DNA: TGCAGTGCTAGAGACGGGACATACCGGAGCTCTGGAAACACCATATATTTT. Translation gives CSARDGTYRSSGNTIYF.

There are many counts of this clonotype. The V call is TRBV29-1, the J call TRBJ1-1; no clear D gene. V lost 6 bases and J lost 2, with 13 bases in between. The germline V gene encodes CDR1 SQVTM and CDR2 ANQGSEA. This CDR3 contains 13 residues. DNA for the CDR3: TGCAGCGTAAAGGTTGTGGGTAACACTGAAGCTTTCTTT. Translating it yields CSVKVVGNTEAFF. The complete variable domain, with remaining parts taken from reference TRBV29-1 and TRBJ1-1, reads SAVISQKPSRDICQRGTSLTIQCQVDSQVTMMFWYRQQPGQSLTLIATANQGSEATYESGFVIDKFPISRPNLTFSTLTVSNMSPEDSSIYLCSVKVVGNTEAFFGQGTRLTVV.

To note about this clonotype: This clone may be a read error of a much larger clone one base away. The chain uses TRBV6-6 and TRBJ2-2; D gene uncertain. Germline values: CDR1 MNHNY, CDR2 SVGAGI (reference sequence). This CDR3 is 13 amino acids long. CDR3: CATSYFPDGELFF. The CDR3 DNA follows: TGTGCCACCAGTTACTTTCCAGACGGGGAGCTGTTTTTT.

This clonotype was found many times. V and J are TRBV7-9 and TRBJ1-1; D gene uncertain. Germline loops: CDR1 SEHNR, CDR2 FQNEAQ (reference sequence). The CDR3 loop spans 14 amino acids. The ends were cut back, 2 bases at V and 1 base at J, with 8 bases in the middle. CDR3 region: CASSLLQENTEAFF. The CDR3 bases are TGTGCCAGCAGCTTACTTCAAGAGAACACTGAAGCTTTCTTT.

Here the CDR3 DNA reads TGCAGCGCTAGCGGTGGCTCCCCCTACGAGCAGTACTTC. Its translation is CSASGGSPYEQYF. The chain couples TRBV29-1 to TRBJ2-7; 7 bases align to TRBD2. The germline V gene encodes CDR1 SQVTM and CDR2 ANQGSEA. This CDR3 has 13 residues. V lost 7 bases, J lost 2 bases, and 8 bases stayed unmatched.

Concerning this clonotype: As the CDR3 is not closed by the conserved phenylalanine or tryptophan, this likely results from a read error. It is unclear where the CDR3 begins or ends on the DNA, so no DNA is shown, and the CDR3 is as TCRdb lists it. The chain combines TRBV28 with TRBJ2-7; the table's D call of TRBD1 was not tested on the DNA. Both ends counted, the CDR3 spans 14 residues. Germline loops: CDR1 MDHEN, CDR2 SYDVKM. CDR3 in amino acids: CASIPGDRAHEQHL.

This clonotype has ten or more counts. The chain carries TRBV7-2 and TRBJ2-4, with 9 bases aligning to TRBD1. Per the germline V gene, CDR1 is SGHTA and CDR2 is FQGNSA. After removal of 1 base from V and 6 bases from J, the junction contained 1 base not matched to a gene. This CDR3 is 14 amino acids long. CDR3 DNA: TGTGCCAGCAGCTTAGACAGGGGGCCAAACATTCAGTACTTC. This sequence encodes CASSLDRGPNIQYF.

The CDR3 nucleotides read TGCGCCAGCAGCTTGTCCAGGGGCCACCGGAATGAGCAGTTCTTC. Translated, it gives CASSLSRGHRNEQFF. The chain employs TRBV5-1 and TRBJ2-1; a possible D gene is TRBD1 (6 bases). CDR1 SGHRS and CDR2 YFSETQ come from the germline V gene. The CDR3 runs to 15 residues. Deletions cut 1 base from V and 7 bases from J, with 15 bases between.

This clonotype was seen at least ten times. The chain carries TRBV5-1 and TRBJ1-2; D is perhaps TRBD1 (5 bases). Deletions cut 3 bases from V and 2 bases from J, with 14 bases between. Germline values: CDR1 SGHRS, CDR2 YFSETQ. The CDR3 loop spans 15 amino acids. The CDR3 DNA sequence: TGCGCCAGCAGCTCTTCGGCAGGGAAGAACTATGGCTACACCTTC. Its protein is CASSSSAGKNYGYTF.

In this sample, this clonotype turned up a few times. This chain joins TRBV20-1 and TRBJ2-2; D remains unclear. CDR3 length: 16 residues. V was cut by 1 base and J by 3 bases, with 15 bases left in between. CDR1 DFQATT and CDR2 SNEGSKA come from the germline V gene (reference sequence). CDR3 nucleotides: TGCAGTGCTAGAGTCATTTCGGAAACACACACCGGGGAGCTGTTTTTT. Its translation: CSARVISETHTGELFF.

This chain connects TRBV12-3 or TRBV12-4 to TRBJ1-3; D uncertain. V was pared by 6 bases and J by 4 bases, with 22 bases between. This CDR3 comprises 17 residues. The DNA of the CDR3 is TGTGCCAGCAGCCCCTACGTAGGCAGGTCGTCCGGAAACACCATATATTTT. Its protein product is CASSPYVGRSSGNTIYF.

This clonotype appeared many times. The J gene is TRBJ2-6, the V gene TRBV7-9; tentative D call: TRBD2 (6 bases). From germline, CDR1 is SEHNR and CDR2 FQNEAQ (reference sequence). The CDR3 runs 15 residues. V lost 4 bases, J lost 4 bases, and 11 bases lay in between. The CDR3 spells CASSSPGDGANVLTF. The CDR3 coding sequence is TGTGCCAGCAGCTCCCCGGGAGACGGGGCCAACGTCCTGACTTTC.

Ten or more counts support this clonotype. This chain's CDR3 is CASSQATVGYTF. The CDR3 region has the DNA TGTGCCAGCAGCCAAGCCACAGTTGGCTACACCTTC. This chain links TRBV3-1 with TRBJ1-2; D is ambiguous. The V end lost 1 base, the J end lost 7 bases, and 7 bases lay between the germline ends. Per the germline V gene, CDR1 is LGHDT and CDR2 is YNNKEL (reference sequence). The CDR3 covers 12 residues.

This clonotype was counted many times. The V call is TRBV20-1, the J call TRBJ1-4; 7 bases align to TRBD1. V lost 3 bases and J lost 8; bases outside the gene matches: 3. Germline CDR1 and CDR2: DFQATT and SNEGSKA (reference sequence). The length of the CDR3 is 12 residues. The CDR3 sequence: CSARPGGEKLFF. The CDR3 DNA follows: TGCAGTGCTAGGCCAGGGGGGGAAAAACTGTTTTTT.

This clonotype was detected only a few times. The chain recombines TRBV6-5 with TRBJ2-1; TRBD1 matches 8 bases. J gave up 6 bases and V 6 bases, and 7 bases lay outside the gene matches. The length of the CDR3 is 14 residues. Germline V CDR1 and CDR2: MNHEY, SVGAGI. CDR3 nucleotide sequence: TGTGCCAGCAGCCGGGACAGGCCCTTCAATGAGCAGTTCTTC. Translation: CASSRDRPFNEQFF.

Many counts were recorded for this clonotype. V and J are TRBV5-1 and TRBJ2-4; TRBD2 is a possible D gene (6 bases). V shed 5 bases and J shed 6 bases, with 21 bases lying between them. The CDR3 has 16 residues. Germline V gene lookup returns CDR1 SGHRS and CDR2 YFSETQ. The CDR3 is CASSLEIADVSNIQYF. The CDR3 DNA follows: TGCGCCAGCAGTTTAGAGATAGCGGATGTCTCAAACATTCAGTACTTC.

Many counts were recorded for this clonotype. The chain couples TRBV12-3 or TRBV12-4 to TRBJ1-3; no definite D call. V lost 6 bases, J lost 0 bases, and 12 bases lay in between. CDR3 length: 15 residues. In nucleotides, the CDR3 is TGTGCCAGCAGGAAGGGCAGCTCCTCTGGAAACACCATATATTTT. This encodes CASRKGSSSGNTIYF.

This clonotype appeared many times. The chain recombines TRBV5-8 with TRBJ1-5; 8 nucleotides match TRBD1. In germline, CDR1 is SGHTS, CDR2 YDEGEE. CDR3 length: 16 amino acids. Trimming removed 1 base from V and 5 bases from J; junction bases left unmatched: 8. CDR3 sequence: CASSLKDREWDQPQHF. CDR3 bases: TGTGCCAGCAGCTTGAAGGACAGGGAATGGGATCAGCCCCAGCATTTT.

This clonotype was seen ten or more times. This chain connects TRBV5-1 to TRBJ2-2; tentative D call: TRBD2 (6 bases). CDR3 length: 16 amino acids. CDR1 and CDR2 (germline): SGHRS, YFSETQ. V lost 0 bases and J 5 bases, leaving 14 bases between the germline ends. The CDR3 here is CASSLEGSGRTGELFF. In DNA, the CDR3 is TGCGCCAGCAGCTTGGAAGGTTCAGGGAGGACCGGGGAGCTGTTTTTT.

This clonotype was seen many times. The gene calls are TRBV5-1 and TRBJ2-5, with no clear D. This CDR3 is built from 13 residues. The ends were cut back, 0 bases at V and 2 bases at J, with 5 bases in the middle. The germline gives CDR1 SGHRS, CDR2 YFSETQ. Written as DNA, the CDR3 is TGCGCCAGCAGCTTGGGCCTACAAGAGACCCAGTACTTC. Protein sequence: CASSLGLQETQYF.

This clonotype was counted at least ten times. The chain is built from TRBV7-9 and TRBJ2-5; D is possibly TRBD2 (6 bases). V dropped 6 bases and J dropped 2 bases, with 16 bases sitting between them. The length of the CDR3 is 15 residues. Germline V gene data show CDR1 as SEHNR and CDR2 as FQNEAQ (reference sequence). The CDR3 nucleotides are TGTGCCAGCAGTCCGACTAGAGGTACACAAGAGACCCAGTACTTC. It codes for CASSPTRGTQETQYF.

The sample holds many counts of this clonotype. CDR3 region: CASSKQGAGHQPQHF. The DNA for the CDR3 is TGTGCCAGCAGTAAACAGGGGGCCGGACATCAGCCCCAGCATTTT. The chain couples TRBV12-3 or TRBV12-4 to TRBJ1-5; 9 bases agree with TRBD1. The ends lost 5 bases at V and 5 bases at J; junction bases unmatched: 7. The CDR3 length is 15 residues.

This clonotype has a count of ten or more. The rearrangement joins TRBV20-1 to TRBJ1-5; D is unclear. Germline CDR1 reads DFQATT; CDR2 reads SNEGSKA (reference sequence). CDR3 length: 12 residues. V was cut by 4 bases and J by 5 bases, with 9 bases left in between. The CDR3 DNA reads TGCAGTGCTACCGCAGGAGATCAGCCCCAGCATTTT. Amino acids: CSATAGDQPQHF.

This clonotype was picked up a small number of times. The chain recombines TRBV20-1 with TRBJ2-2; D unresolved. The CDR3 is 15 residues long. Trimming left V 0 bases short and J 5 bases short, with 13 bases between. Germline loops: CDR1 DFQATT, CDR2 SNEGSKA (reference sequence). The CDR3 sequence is CSARDPGLRTGELFF. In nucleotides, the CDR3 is TGCAGTGCTAGAGACCCCGGGCTGCGGACCGGGGAGCTGTTTTTT.

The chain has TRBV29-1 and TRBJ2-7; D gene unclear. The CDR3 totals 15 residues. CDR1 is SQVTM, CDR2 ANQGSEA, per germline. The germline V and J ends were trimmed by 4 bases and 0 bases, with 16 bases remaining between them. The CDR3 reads CSVVRVLVDSYEQYF. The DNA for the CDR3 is TGCAGCGTTGTGCGCGTGCTAGTTGACTCCTACGAGCAGTACTTC.

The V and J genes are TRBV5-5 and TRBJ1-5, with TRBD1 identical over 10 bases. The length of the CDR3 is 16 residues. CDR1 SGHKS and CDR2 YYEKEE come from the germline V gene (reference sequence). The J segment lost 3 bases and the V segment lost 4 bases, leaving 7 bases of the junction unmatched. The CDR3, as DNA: TGTGCCAGCAGCGCCGGGACAGGGGCCCTCAATCAGCCCCAGCATTTT. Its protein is CASSAGTGALNQPQHF.

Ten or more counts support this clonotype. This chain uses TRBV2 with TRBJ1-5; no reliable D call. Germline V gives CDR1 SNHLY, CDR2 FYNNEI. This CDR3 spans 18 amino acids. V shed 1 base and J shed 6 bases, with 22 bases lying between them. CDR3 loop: CASSEVVWAEAGSQPQHF. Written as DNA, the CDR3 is TGTGCCAGCAGTGAAGTCGTGTGGGCAGAGGCGGGGAGTCAGCCCCAGCATTTT.